This T cell receptor (beta chain) is from a study of cytomegalovirus exposure and HLA in healthy donors. Study-wide findings and caveats: TCR beta sequences numbering roughly 16,000 were associated with HLA alleles at 0.05 false discovery rate in a later analysis. Later analysis demonstrated an association between a missense DCLRE1C variant and TCR beta V- and J-gene trimming.

Concerning this clone: What it binds is unknown.

CDR3 size: 11 residues. Germline lookup yields CDR1 GTSNPN and CDR2 SVGIG (reference sequence). The V end was cut by 3 bases, the J end by 4 bases, with 6 bases between. The study ran its PCR with 60 Vbeta and 13 Jbeta primers. Clones were sequenced by immunoSEQ multiplex PCR, and TCRdb holds only the in-frame ones, with some missing. The top ten clones hold approximately 4% of a sample with 150,000 to 180,000 clones, 60% to 85% of them seen once. This TCR was sampled from a woman aged 40 to 50 in good health and CMV-seronegative. Sequenced: PBMCs. V and J are TRBV30 and TRBJ2-5, with D unresolved. The CDR3 protein is CAWSPRETQYF. CDR3 DNA sequence: TGTGCCTGGAGCCCTCGAGAGACCCAGTACTTC.